Presented here are 29 T cell receptor beta chains from one specimen sequenced in a study of blood T cell repertoires in COVID-19. This table comes from immunoSEQ multiplex PCR, and its TCRdb copy is limited to in-frame clones, with some not included. The sample holds approximately 220,000 clones; 85% to 90% are singletons and the top ten take 4.4%. Material for sequencing was peripheral blood. The receptor source for this set is a man aged 45-60 years with acute or convalescent COVID-19.

V usage is TRBV15 and J usage is TRBJ2-1; tentative D call: TRBD1 (6 bases). The germline V gene has CDR1 LNHNV and CDR2 YYDKDF (reference sequence). The CDR3 length is 14 residues. The V and J ends lost 0 bases and 6 bases respectively, with 9 bases between them. CDR3 in DNA: TGTGCCACCAGCAGAGATGGGACACGCAATGAGCAGTTCTTC. Residues: CATSRDGTRNEQFF.

V usage is TRBV4-1 and J usage is TRBJ2-7, with no clear D. Looked up from germline, CDR1 is MGHRA and CDR2 is YSYEKL. The V end was cut by 4 bases, the J end by 0 bases, with 10 bases between. The CDR3 is 14 amino acids. The DNA for the CDR3 is TGCGCCAGCAGCCCTGCTAGTAGCTCCTACGAGCAGTACTTC. As protein: CASSPASSSYEQYF.

The chain carries TRBV2 and TRBJ1-1; no clear D. V was shortened by 6 bases and J by 7 bases, with 6 bases between the two germline ends. The V gene's germline CDR1 is SNHLY and CDR2 FYNNEI. The CDR3 has 10 residues. The CDR3: CASRQNEAFF. The CDR3 DNA is TGTGCCAGCAGGCAGAATGAAGCTTTCTTT.

J is TRBJ2-3 and V is TRBV3-1 (or the pseudogene TRBV3-2); 10 nucleotides align to TRBD2. This CDR3 has 16 residues. The germline V gene has CDR1 LGHDT and CDR2 YNNKEL (reference sequence). The ends lost 8 bases at V and 1 base at J; junction bases unmatched: 9. The CDR3 loop reads CASGLAGDGGTDTQYF. DNA for the CDR3: TGTGCCAGCGGGCTAGCGGGGGACGGGGGCACAGATACGCAGTATTTT.

The chain combines TRBV5-5 with TRBJ1-1; D possibly corresponds to TRBD1 (6 bases). The CDR3 runs 15 residues. CDR1 is SGHKS and CDR2 is YYEKEE in the germline V gene (reference sequence). Deletions cut 0 bases from V and 12 bases from J, with 21 bases between. CDR3 DNA sequence: TGTGCCAGCAGCTTGGAGGGGGTTAGGCCTAAGGGACCTTTCTTT. Its protein product is CASSLEGVRPKGPFF.

The chain carries TRBV21-1 and TRBJ2-5; TRBD1, the table's D call, was not compared with the DNA. TRBV21-1 is tagged as a pseudogene. The CDR3 is made up of 13 amino acids. The chain's CDR3 is CASTGTQGETQYF. The CDR3 DNA follows: TGTGCCAGCACGGGAACCCAGGGGGAGACCCAGTACTTC.

Only one count was recorded for this clone. The chain recombines TRBV18 with TRBJ2-2; 7 bases are shared with TRBD1. Germline trimming cut 3 bases from V and 5 bases from J; bases unmatched to any gene: 3. This CDR3 region has 14 residues. Looked up from germline, CDR1 is KGHSH and CDR2 is LQKENI. DNA of the CDR3: TGTGCCAGCTCACCGGACAGGTTAACCGGGGAGCTGTTTTTT. Protein product: CASSPDRLTGELFF.

CDR3 loop: CASSHLGTGSEKLFF. The DNA of the CDR3 is TGTGCCAGCAGTCACTTGGGGACAGGCAGTGAAAAACTGTTTTTT. The genes are TRBV27 and TRBJ1-4; 8 nucleotides align to TRBD1. Germline assignment: CDR1 MNHEY and CDR2 SMNVEV (reference sequence). The junction had 9 bases not matched to a gene; V was cut back by 5 bases and J by 7 bases. CDR3 length equals 15 residues.

The chain carries TRBV7-9 and TRBJ1-1; the D gene is possibly TRBD1 (6 bases). Germline CDR1 is SEHNR and CDR2 is FQNEAQ (reference sequence). Trimming stripped 3 bases from V and 4 bases from J, with 12 bases between. The CDR3 consists of 14 residues. This CDR3 is CASSFGGLGTEAFF. The CDR3 nucleotides read TGTGCCAGCAGCTTCGGGGGGCTGGGCACTGAAGCTTTCTTT.

This chain uses TRBV5-6 with TRBJ1-5; weak D call: TRBD1 (6 bases). This CDR3 spans 15 amino acids. V was cut by 1 base and J by 1 base, with 9 bases left in between. Germline V gene data show CDR1 as SGHDT and CDR2 as YYEEEE. The CDR3 nucleotides are TGTGCCAGCAGCTTGCGGGGGGCAAGCAATCAGCCCCAGCATTTT. Translated, it gives CASSLRGASNQPQHF. The full variable domain, completed using reference TRBV5-6 and TRBJ1-5, is DAGVTQSPTHLIKTRGQQVTLRCSPKSGHDTVSWYQQALGQGPQFIFQYYEEEERQRGNFPDRFSGHQFPNYSSELNVNALLLGDSALYLCASSLRGASNQPQHFGDGTRLSIL.

The CDR3 DNA sequence: TGTGCCAGCAGCGTAAGCGGGATTAGCACAGATACGCAGTATTTT. Its protein product is CASSVSGISTDTQYF. The chain employs TRBV9 and TRBJ2-3; 7 bases fit TRBD2. The J segment lost 0 bases and the V segment lost 1 base, leaving 2 bases of the junction unmatched. CDR1 and CDR2 (germline): SGDLS, YYNGEE. The length of the CDR3 is 15 residues.

The chain uses TRBV5-1 and TRBJ1-2; no firm D call. Germline-derived CDR1 and CDR2 are SGHRS and YFSETQ. Trimming stripped 0 bases from V and 7 bases from J, with 13 bases between. This CDR3 has 14 amino acids. The CDR3 reads CASSLEGDPPGYTF. The DNA for the CDR3 is TGCGCCAGCAGCTTGGAGGGAGACCCTCCTGGCTACACCTTC. Supplemented by reference TRBV5-1 and TRBJ1-2, the full variable domain reads KAGVTQTPRYLIKTRGQQVTLSCSPISGHRSVSWYQQTPGQGLQFLFEYFSETQRNKGNFPGRFSGRQFSNSRSEMNVSTLELGDSALYLCASSLEGDPPGYTFGSGTRLTVV.

This chain joins TRBV9 and TRBJ1-1; D gene unclear. This CDR3 has 13 residues. The germline V and J ends were trimmed by 2 bases and 2 bases, with 7 bases remaining between them. Germline values: CDR1 SGDLS, CDR2 YYNGEE. In DNA, the CDR3 is TGTGCCAGCAGCGTTTCCCCTAACACTGAAGCTTTCTTT. This sequence encodes CASSVSPNTEAFF.

J is TRBJ1-5 and V is TRBV28, with 9 bases identical to TRBD1. The CDR3 is made up of 17 amino acids. Germline loops: CDR1 MDHEN, CDR2 SYDVKM. V lost 1 base, J lost 0 bases, and 4 bases stayed unmatched. For the CDR3, the DNA is TGTGCCAGCAGTTTATCCTGGACAGGGGATAGCAATCAGCCCCAGCATTTT. Residues: CASSLSWTGDSNQPQHF.

The chain carries TRBV19 and TRBJ1-4, with D perhaps matching TRBD1 (5 bases). V shed 6 bases and J shed 0 bases, with 14 bases lying between them. The CDR3 covers 16 residues. Germline V CDR1 and CDR2: LNHDA, SQIVND (reference sequence). The CDR3 nucleotides read TGTGCCAGTAGGGCGGCACAGGCGGCAACTAATGAAAAACTGTTTTTT. This gives the protein CASRAAQAATNEKLFF.

This chain connects TRBV7-9 to TRBJ1-2; 7 bases match TRBD1. This CDR3 comprises 11 residues. Trimming removed 10 bases from V and 8 bases from J; junction bases left unmatched: 7. The germline gives CDR1 SEHNR, CDR2 FQNEAQ (reference sequence). The CDR3 nucleotides read TGTGCCATACAGACAGGGCAAGGCTACACCTTC. It translates to CAIQTGQGYTF.

The chain carries TRBV10-3 and TRBJ1-1; D perhaps matches TRBD1 (6 bases). The CDR3 runs 16 residues. Trimming removed 4 bases from V and 3 bases from J, with 18 bases in between. Germline loops: CDR1 ENHRY, CDR2 SYGVKD. DNA for the CDR3: TGTGCCATCAGTGGACCGACAGGAGGTAGGGACACTGAAGCTTTCTTT. It translates to CAISGPTGGRDTEAFF.

The V call is TRBV30, the J call TRBJ2-1; TRBD1 matches 9 bases. This CDR3 contains 13 residues. Looked up from germline, CDR1 is GTSNPN and CDR2 is SVGIG (reference sequence). With V trimmed by 5 bases and J by 8 bases, 7 bases remained unmatched. For the CDR3, the DNA is TGTGCCTGGTGGGGACAGGGATTCGATGAGCAGTTCTTC. Translation: CAWWGQGFDEQFF.

This chain uses TRBV7-6 with TRBJ2-3; tentatively, D is TRBD2 (6 bases). This CDR3 has 15 amino acids. Germline V gene data show CDR1 as SGHVS and CDR2 as FNYEAQ. V lost 0 bases and J lost 10, with 17 bases in between. The chain's CDR3 is CASSLAAGPSASQYF. The CDR3 nucleotides are TGTGCCAGCAGCTTAGCGGCGGGACCCAGTGCCTCGCAGTATTTT.

V is TRBV6-1 and J is TRBJ2-5; 10 bases map to TRBD1. Looked up from germline, CDR1 is MNHNS and CDR2 is SASEGT. The CDR3 extends over 15 amino acids. J lost 4 bases, V lost 3 bases, and 5 bases had no gene match. CDR3 in DNA: TGTGCCAGCAGTGATGACAGGGGGCGCAGAGAGACCCAGTACTTC. The encoded protein is CASSDDRGRRETQYF.

This chain uses TRBV10-1 with TRBJ1-1; tentatively, D is TRBD1 (6 bases). Trimming cost V 6 bases and J 2 bases, with 10 bases left between them. The CDR3 contains 13 residues. The germline V gene has CDR1 WNHNN and CDR2 SYGVQD (reference sequence). The CDR3 region has the DNA TGCGCCAGCAGGCAGGGGCCTAACACTGAAGCTTTCTTT. Encoded protein: CASRQGPNTEAFF.

This sequence joins TRBV6-5 and TRBJ1-2; D uncertain. This CDR3 spans 15 amino acids. The V and J ends lost 0 bases and 2 bases respectively, with 10 bases between them. The V gene's germline CDR1 is MNHEY and CDR2 SVGAGI. The CDR3 protein is CASSYSQVSNYGYTF. CDR3 coding DNA: TGTGCCAGCAGTTACTCGCAGGTCTCCAACTATGGCTACACCTTC.

The V and J genes are TRBV6-5 and TRBJ1-1; D is ambiguous. V was shortened by 10 bases and J by 1 base, with 7 bases between the two germline ends. CDR3 length: 11 amino acids. CDR1 is MNHEY and CDR2 is SVGAGI in the germline V gene. For the CDR3, the DNA is TGTGCCATCTTAAAGAACACTGAAGCTTTCTTT. Translated, it gives CAILKNTEAFF.

This clone was seen only a few times. Additional DNA sequences in this sample encode the identical CDR3. The chain combines TRBV6-5 with TRBJ1-2, with 8 bases matching TRBD1. Germline loops: CDR1 MNHEY, CDR2 SVGAGI. Germline trimming cut 4 bases from V and 5 bases from J; bases unmatched to any gene: 3. This CDR3 region has 13 residues. The CDR3 is CASSSTGVYGYTF. CDR3 in DNA: TGTGCCAGCAGTTCGACAGGGGTGTATGGCTACACCTTC.

Notes on this clone: Sequence at one end of the junction differs from germline and may be a read error. The rearrangement uses TRBV19 and TRBJ1-2; possibly TRBD1 for D (6 bases). This CDR3 comprises 13 residues. Per the germline V gene, CDR1 is LNHDA and CDR2 is SQIVND (reference sequence). This CDR3 is CASSKDRPYRYTF. The CDR3 DNA is TGTGCCAGTAGTAAGGACAGACCCTATCGCTACACCTTC. The variable domain in full, completed from reference TRBV19 and TRBJ1-2, reads DGGITQSPKYLFRKEGQNVTLSCEQNLNHDAMYWYRQDPGQGLRLIYYSQIVNDFQKGDIAEGYSVSREKKESFPLTVTSAQKNPTAFYLCASSKDRPYRYTFGSGTRLTVV.

This clone was observed once. The chain recombines TRBV14 with TRBJ2-7, with D possibly being TRBD1 (5 bases). V was shortened by 1 base and J by 2 bases, with 6 bases between the two germline ends. The CDR3 has 13 residues. Germline CDR1 reads SGHDN; CDR2 reads FVKESK. The DNA of the CDR3 is TGTGCCAGCAGCCAAGTCAGGGCCTACGAGCAGTACTTC. Protein: CASSQVRAYEQYF.

This clone has only one observation. This chain joins TRBV6-1 and TRBJ2-5; 7 nucleotides match TRBD2. V lost 2 bases, J lost 5 bases, and 5 bases stayed unmatched. The germline V gene has CDR1 MNHNS and CDR2 SASEGT. The CDR3 is made up of 14 amino acids. CDR3 nucleotides: TGTGCCAGCAGTGAAAATCCCGGGGGGGAGACCCAGTACTTC. Encoded protein: CASSENPGGETQYF.

This rearrangement joins TRBV7-2 to TRBJ1-3; no clear D gene. Trimming cost V 2 bases and J 0 bases, with 5 bases left between them. This CDR3 region has 14 residues. Germline CDR1 is SGHTA and CDR2 is FQGNSA. The CDR3 nucleotides read TGTGCCAGCAGCTTATTTCGCTCTGGAAACACCATATATTTT. Translating gives CASSLFRSGNTIYF.

This chain joins TRBV30 and TRBJ2-5; 12 bases agree with TRBD2. CDR3 length equals 17 residues. The trim removed 5 bases at V and 1 base at J, leaving 11 bases unmatched. CDR1 and CDR2 from the germline V gene are GTSNPN and SVGIG (reference sequence). The CDR3 sequence: CAWDRRRTSGVQETQYF. CDR3 sequence (DNA): TGTGCCTGGGACAGGAGACGGACTAGCGGGGTCCAAGAGACCCAGTACTTC.